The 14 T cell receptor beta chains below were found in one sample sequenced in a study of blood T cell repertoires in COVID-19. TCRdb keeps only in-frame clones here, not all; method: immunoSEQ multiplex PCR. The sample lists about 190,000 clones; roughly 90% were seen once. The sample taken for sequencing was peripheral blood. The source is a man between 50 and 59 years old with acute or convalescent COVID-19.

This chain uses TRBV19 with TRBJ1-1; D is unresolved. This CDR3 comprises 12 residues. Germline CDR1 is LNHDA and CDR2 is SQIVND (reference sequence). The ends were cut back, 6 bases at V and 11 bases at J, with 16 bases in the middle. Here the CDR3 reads CASSSPRVGAFF. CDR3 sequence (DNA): TGTGCCAGTAGCTCCCCTCGGGTTGGGGCTTTCTTT.

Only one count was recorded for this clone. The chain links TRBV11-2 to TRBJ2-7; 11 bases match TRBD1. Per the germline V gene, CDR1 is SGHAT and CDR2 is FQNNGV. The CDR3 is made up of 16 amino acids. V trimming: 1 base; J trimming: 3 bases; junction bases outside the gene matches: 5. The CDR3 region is CASSLGGGTGGYEQYV. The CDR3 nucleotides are TGTGCCAGCAGCTTAGGTGGAGGGACAGGGGGCTACGAGCAGTACGTC.

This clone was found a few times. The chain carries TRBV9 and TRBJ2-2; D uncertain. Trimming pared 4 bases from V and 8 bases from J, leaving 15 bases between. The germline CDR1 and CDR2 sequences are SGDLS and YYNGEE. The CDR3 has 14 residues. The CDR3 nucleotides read TGTGCCAGCAGCTCCGCGAGGATGGAGGGGGAGCTGTTTTTT. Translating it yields CASSSARMEGELFF.

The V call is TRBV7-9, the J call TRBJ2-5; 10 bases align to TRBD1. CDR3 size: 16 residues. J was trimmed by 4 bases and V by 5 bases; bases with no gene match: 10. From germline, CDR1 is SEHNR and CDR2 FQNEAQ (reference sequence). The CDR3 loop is CASSISPGQGRETQYF. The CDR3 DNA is TGTGCCAGCAGCATTTCTCCGGGACAGGGGCGAGAGACCCAGTACTTC.

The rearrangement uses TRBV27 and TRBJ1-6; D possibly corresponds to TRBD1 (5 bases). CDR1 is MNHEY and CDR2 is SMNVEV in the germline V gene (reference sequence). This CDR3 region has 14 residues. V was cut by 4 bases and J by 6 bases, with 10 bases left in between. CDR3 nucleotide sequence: TGTGCCAGCAGTTCAGGGATCGGTAATTCACCCCTCCACTTT. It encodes CASSSGIGNSPLHF.

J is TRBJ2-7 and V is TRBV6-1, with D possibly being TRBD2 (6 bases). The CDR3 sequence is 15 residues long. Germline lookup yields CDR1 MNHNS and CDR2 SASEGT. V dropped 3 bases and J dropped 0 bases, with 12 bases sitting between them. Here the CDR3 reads CASSEVDYLSYEQYF. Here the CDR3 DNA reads TGTGCCAGCAGTGAGGTGGACTACCTCTCCTACGAGCAGTACTTC.

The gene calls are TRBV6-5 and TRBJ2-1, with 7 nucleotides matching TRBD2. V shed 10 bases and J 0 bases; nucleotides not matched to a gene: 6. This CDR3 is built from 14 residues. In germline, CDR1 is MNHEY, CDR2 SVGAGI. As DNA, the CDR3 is TGTGCCACCTCGGGGGGTCTCTCCTACAATGAGCAGTTCTTC. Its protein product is CATSGGLSYNEQFF.

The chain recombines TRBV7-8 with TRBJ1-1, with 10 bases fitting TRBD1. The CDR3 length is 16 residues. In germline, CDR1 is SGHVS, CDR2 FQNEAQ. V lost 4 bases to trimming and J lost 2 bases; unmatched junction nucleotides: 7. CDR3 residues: CASSSPGTGVNTEAFF. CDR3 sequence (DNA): TGTGCCAGCAGCTCACCCGGGACAGGGGTCAACACTGAAGCTTTCTTT.

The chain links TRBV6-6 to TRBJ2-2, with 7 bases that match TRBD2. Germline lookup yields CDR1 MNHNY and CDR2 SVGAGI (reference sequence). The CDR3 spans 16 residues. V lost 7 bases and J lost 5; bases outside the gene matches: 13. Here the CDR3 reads CASTSAGVYETGELFF. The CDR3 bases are TGTGCCAGCACTTCTGCGGGAGTATACGAGACCGGGGAGCTGTTTTTT.

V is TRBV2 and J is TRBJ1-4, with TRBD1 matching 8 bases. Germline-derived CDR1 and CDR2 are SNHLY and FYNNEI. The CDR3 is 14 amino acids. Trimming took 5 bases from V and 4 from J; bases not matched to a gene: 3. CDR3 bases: TGTGCCAGCAGTAACAGGGGGTATAATGAAAAACTGTTTTTT. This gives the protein CASSNRGYNEKLFF.

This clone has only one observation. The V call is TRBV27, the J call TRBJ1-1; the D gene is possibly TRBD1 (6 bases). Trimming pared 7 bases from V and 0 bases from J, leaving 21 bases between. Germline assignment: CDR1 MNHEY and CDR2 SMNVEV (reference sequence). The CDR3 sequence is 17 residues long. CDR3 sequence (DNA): TGTGCCAGCAACTCTTTGGCAGGGGCAGACATGAACACTGAAGCTTTCTTT. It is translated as CASNSLAGADMNTEAFF.

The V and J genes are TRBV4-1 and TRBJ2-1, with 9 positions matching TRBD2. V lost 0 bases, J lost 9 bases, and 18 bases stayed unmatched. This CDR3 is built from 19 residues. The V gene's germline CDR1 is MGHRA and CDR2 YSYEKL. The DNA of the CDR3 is TGCGCCAGCAGCCAAGATCTAGGTAGCGGGAGTCCCCAATGGGGTGAGCAGTTCTTC. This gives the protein CASSQDLGSGSPQWGEQFF.

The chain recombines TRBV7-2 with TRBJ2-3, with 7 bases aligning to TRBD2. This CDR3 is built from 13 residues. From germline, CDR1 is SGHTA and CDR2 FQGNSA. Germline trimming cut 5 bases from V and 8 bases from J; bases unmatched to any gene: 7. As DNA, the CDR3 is TGTGCCAGCAGCGCGACTAGCTTTGGTACGCAGTATTTT. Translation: CASSATSFGTQYF.

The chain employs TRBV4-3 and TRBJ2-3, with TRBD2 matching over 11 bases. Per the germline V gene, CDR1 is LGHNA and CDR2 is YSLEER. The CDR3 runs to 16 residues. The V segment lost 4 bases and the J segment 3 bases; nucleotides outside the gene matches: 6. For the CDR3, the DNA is TGCGCCAGCAGCCTTAGCGGGGGGGCCTTGACAGATACGCAGTATTTT. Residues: CASSLSGGALTDTQYF.